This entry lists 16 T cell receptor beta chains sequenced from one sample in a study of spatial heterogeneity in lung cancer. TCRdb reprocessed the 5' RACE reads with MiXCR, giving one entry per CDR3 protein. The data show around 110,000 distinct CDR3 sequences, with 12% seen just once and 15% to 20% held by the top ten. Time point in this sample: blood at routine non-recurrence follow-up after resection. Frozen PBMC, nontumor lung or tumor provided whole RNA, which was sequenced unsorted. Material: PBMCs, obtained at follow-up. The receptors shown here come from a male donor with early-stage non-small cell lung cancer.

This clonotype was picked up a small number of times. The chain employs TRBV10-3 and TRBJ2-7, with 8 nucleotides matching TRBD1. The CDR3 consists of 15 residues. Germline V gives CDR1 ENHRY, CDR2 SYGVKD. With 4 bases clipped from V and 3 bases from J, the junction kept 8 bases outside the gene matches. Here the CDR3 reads CAISGGRQGYYEQYF. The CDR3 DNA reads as TGTGCCATCAGTGGCGGACGACAGGGGTACTACGAGCAGTACTTC.

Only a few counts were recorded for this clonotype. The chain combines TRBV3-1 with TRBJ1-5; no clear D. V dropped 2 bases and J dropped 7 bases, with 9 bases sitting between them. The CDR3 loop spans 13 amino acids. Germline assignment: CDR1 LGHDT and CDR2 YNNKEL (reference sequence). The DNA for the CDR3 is TGTGCCAGCAGCCAAATGGCGGGACAGCCCCAGCATTTT. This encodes CASSQMAGQPQHF.

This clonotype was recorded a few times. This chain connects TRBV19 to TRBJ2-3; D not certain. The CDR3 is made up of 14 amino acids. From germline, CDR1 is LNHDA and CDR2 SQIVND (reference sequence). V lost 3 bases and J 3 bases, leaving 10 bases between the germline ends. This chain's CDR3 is CASSISVLTDTQYF. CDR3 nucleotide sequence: TGTGCCAGTAGTATTTCTGTACTTACAGATACGCAGTATTTT.

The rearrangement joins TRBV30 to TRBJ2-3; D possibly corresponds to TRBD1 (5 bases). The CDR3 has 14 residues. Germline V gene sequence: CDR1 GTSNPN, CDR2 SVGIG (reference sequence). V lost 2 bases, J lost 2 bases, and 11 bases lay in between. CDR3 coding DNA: TGTGCCTGGAGTTGGGGCCGATCCACAGATACGCAGTATTTT. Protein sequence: CAWSWGRSTDTQYF.

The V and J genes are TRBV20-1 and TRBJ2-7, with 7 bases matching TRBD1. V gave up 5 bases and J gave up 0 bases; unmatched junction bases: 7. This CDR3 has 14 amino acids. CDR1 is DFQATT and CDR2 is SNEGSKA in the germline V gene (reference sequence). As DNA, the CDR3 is TGCAGTGCTGACGGGACAGCCTTCTCCTACGAGCAGTACTTC. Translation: CSADGTAFSYEQYF.

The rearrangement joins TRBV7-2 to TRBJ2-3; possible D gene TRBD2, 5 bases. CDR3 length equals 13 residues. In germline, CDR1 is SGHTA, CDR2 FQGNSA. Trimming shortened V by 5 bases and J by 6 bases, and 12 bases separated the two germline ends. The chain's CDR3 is CASSPNSVDTQYF. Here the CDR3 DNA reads TGTGCCAGCAGCCCAAATAGCGTTGATACGCAGTATTTT.

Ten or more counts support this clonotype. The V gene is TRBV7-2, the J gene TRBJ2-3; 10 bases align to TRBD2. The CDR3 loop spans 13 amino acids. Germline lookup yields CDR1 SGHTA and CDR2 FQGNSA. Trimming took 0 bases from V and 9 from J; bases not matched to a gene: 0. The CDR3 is CASSLATSGTQYF. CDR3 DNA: TGTGCCAGCAGCTTAGCGACTAGCGGGACGCAGTATTTT.

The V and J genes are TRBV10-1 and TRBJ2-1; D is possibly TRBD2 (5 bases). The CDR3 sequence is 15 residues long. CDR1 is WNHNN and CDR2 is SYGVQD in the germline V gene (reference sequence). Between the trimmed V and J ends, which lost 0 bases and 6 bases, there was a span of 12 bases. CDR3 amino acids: CASSESGRSRNEQFF. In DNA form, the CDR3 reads TGCGCCAGCAGTGAGTCAGGGAGAAGCCGCAATGAGCAGTTCTTC.

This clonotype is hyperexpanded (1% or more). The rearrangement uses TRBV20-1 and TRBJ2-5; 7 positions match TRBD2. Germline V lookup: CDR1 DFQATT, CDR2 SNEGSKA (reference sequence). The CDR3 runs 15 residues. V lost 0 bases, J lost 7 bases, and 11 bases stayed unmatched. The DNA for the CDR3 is TGCAGTGCTAGAGATAGCGGGCTTTGGTCTGGGACCCAGTACTTC. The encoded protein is CSARDSGLWSGTQYF.

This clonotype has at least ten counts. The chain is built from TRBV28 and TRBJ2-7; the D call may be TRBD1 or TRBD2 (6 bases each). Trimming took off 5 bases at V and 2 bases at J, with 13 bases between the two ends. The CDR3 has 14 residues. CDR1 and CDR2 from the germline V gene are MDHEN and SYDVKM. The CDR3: CASSKGGWAYEQYF. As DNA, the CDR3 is TGTGCCAGCAGTAAGGGGGGTTGGGCCTACGAGCAGTACTTC.

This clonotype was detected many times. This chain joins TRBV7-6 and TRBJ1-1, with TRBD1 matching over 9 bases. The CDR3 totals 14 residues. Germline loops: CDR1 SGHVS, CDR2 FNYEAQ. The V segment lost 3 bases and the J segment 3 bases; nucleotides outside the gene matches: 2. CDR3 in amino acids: CASSLGQGDTEAFF. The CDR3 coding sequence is TGTGCCAGCAGCTTGGGACAGGGAGACACTGAAGCTTTCTTT.

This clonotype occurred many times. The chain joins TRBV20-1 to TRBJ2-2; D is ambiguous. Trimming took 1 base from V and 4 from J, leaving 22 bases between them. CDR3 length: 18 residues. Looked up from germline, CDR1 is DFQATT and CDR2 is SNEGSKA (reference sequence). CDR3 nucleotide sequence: TGCAGTGCTAGAGGGCAGCTCTCGGGCAGAGATCCCACCGGGGAGCTGTTTTTT. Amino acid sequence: CSARGQLSGRDPTGELFF.

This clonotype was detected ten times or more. The CDR3 loop reads CASSRGFTNEQFF. Written as DNA, the CDR3 is TGTGCCAGCAGCCGAGGTTTTACCAATGAGCAGTTCTTC. The genes are TRBV11-3 and TRBJ2-1, with D unclear. CDR1 and CDR2 from the germline V gene are SGHNT and YENEEA. V lost 5 bases, J lost 6 bases, and 11 bases lay in between. CDR3 length: 13 residues.

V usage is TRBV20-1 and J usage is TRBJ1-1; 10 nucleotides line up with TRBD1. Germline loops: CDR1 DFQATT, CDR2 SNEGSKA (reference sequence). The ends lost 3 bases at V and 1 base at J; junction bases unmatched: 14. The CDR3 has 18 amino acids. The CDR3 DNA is TGCAGTGCTAGGCAGACAGGGGGCCTCGCGGCGTCGAACACTGAAGCTTTCTTT. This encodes CSARQTGGLAASNTEAFF.

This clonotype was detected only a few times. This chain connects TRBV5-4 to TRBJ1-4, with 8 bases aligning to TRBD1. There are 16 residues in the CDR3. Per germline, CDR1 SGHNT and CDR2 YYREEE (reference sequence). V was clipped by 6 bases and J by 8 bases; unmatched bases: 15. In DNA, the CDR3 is TGTGCCAGCACCGCAATACAGGGGGGGCTAAGAGAAAAACTGTTTTTT. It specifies CASTAIQGGLREKLFF.

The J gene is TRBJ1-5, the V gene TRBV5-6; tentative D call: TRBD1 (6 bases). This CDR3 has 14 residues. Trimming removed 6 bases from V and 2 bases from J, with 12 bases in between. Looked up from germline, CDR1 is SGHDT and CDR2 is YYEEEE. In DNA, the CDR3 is TGTGCCAGCAAATGGGGGGCTGGCAATCAGCCCCAGCATTTT. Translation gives CASKWGAGNQPQHF.